This T cell receptor beta chain was found in a study of blood T cell repertoires in COVID-19. Study as a whole: Whether acute or convalescent, the COVID-19 samples came from the United States, Italy and Spain. T cells, B-cell-depleted T cells, or PBMCs supplied cDNA or gDNA.

In the original analysis: Estimates of nucleated cell counts were drawn from the amplification of reference gene primers. The repertoire was sequenced with immunoSEQ multiplex PCR; TCRdb's copy has only in-frame clones and lacks some. V, J and clone size derive from that table, while D and trimming were established from the DNA sequence. The sample includes 170,000 or so clones, approximately 91% of them seen just once. Looked up from germline, CDR1 is LNHDA and CDR2 is SQIVND (reference sequence). The CDR3 has 14 amino acids. The trim removed 5 bases at V and 7 bases at J, leaving 6 bases unmatched.

This receptor was taken from a man aged 50-60 years with acute or convalescent COVID-19. The rearrangement links TRBV19 to TRBJ1-4, with TRBD1 identical over 8 bases. The sample comprised peripheral blood. This CDR3 is CASSPRGQGEKLFF. CDR3 nucleotides: TGTGCCAGTAGTCCCAGGGGGCAAGGTGAAAAACTGTTTTTT.